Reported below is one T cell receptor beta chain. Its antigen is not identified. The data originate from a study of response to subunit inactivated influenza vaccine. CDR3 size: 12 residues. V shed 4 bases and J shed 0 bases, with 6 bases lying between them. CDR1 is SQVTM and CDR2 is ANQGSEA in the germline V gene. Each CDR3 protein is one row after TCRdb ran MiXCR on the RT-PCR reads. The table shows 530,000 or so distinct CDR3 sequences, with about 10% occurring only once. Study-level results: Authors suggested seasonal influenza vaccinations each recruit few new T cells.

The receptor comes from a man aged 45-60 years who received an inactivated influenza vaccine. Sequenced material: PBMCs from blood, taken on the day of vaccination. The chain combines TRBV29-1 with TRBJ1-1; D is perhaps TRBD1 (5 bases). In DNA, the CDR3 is TGCAGCGTTGGACAGATGAACACTGAAGCTTTCTTT. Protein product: CSVGQMNTEAFF.